What follows is one T cell receptor (beta chain) and its context. The antigen remains undetermined. PCR used 60 Vbeta primers and 13 Jbeta primers. The method was immunoSEQ multiplex PCR; TCRdb's version includes in-frame clones alone and lacks a portion of them. The table has 95,000 to 100,000 clones, 65% to 80% seen once. CDR1 and CDR2 (germline): MDHEN, SYDVKM. The CDR3 sequence is 13 residues long. V was pared by 6 bases and J by 4 bases, with 5 bases of the junction left unmatched. This sample was taken from a study of cytomegalovirus exposure and HLA in healthy donors. Study outcomes and limitations: In most subjects, TCR beta sequences reportedly gave accurate predictions of HLA-A and HLA-B alleles. Being productive about 87% or about 30% of the time was typical of most TCR beta V segments in an earlier analysis. 87-base-pair reads could not separate some V segments, including TRBV6-2 and TRBV6-3.

Sequencing was carried out using PBMCs. The receptor was derived from a middle-aged man in good health and CMV-seronegative. The gene calls are TRBV28 and TRBJ2-7, with 8 bases fitting TRBD1. The CDR3 nucleotides are TGTGCCAGCAGCTCAGGGGGCAGGTACGAGCAGTACTTC. Translated: CASSSGGRYEQYF. Full variable domain (remainder filled in from reference TRBV28 and TRBJ2-7): DVKVTQSSRYLVKRTGEKVFLECVQDMDHENMFWYRQDPGLGLRLIYFSYDVKMKEKGDIPEGYSVSREKKERFSLILESASTNQTSMYLCASSSGGRYEQYFGPGTRLTVT.